This TCR beta chain comes out of a study of CD8 T cells in ankylosing spondylitis. This clonotype was detected only a few times. Its antigen remains unidentified. TCRdb used MiXCR to reprocess the 5' RACE reads, holding one entry per CDR3 protein. The repertoire includes about 450,000 distinct CDR3 sequences, 25% to 30% of them detected once, and approximately 1% sits in the top ten. Study results and limitations: What seemed typical of ankylosing spondylitis blood was a TCR beta motif built from eight highly homologous variants.

The receptor comes from a male donor with ankylosing spondylitis. The sequencing input was blood, either unsorted or a sorted T cell fraction (not recorded which).

This CDR3 reads CASSQGQVSGANVLTF. In nucleotides, the CDR3 is TGTGCCAGCAGCCAAGGACAGGTCTCTGGGGCCAACGTCCTGACTTTC. This chain uses TRBV3-1 with TRBJ2-6; maybe TRBD1 (6 bases). Trimming stripped 1 base from V and 0 bases from J, with 7 bases between. Per the germline V gene, CDR1 is LGHDT and CDR2 is YNNKEL (reference sequence). The CDR3 is made up of 16 amino acids.